Listed below are T cell receptor beta chains from one sample, sequenced in a study of radiotherapy plus CTLA-4 blockade in lung cancer. Produced via immunoSEQ multiplex PCR; TCRdb's table is partial and in-frame only. Of 12,000 or so clones listed, roughly four fifths were seen once; the top ten hold 25% to 30%. Sample: peripheral blood, taken from a patient treated with radiotherapy plus ipilimumab. The origin of the receptors is a human donor with non-small cell lung cancer that progressed on radiotherapy plus ipilimumab. CDR3s include the opening cysteine and the closing phenylalanine or tryptophan. The D gene is left open where the match is weak. Not all rows give a size; the values are once, few, many and, for expanded clones, a class.

TRBJ1-1,.,TRBV4-3,14,.,CASSQEGPNTEAFF,TGCGCCAGCAGCCAAGAGGGGCCAAACACTGAAGCTTTCTTT
TRBJ2-7,TRBD2,TRBV11-2,15,.,CASSQSGGAFYEQYF,TGTGCCAGCAGCCAGAGCGGGGGGGCCTTCTACGAGCAGTACTTC
TRBJ2-5,TRBD1,TRBV4-2,17,.,CASSQLTGGRLPETQYF,TGTGCCAGCAGCCAATTGACAGGGGGCCGCCTCCCCGAGACCCAGTACTTC
TRBJ2-5,TRBD1,TRBV15,15,.,CATSLRQGRGETQYF,TGTGCCACCAGCCTACGACAGGGCCGAGGGGAGACCCAGTACTTC
TRBJ2-5,TRBD1,TRBV5-4,15,.,CASSEGQVTQETQYF,TGTGCCAGCAGCGAGGGACAGGTTACCCAAGAGACCCAGTACTTC
TRBJ1-5,.,TRBV27,15,few,CASREGLISNQPQHF,TGTGCCAGCCGGGAGGGCCTCATTAGCAATCAGCCCCAGCATTTT
TRBJ1-5,TRBD1,TRBV7-2,18,.,CASSPAYGTVNFNQPQHF,TGTGCCAGCAGCCCTGCCTACGGGACAGTTAACTTTAATCAGCCCCAGCATTTT
TRBJ1-5,TRBD1,TRBV27,15,.,CASSWTGVSNQPQHF,TGTGCCAGCAGTTGGACAGGGGTGAGCAATCAGCCCCAGCATTTT
TRBJ1-1,.,TRBV29-1,13,.,CSVQWGTNTEAFF,TGCAGCGTTCAATGGGGGACGAACACTGAAGCTTTCTTT
TRBJ2-6,.,TRBV6-1,16,.,CASSEIGASGANVLTF,TGTGCCAGCAGTGAAATTGGGGCCTCTGGGGCCAACGTCCTGACTTTC
TRBJ1-2,.,TRBV6-5,13,.,CASSYSGGYGYTF,TGTGCCAGCAGTTACTCAGGGGGCTATGGCTACACCTTC
TRBJ2-5,TRBD1,TRBV5-1,15,.,CASSSNGQGQETQYF,TGCGCCAGCAGTTCGAACGGACAGGGCCAAGAGACCCAGTACTTC
TRBJ2-7,TRBD2,TRBV27,13,.,CASSFLAGGEQYF,TGTGCCAGCAGTTTTCTTGCCGGGGGGGAGCAGTACTTC
TRBJ2-2,.,TRBV7-2,13,.,CASNPPNTGELFF,TGTGCCAGCAACCCCCCAAACACCGGGGAGCTGTTTTTT
TRBJ2-7,.,TRBV15,12,.,CATSRGRAEQYF,TGTGCCACCAGCAGAGGCAGGGCCGAGCAGTACTTC
TRBJ2-7,.,TRBV6-5,13,.,CASSYTGLGEQYF,TGTGCCAGCAGCTATACAGGGTTAGGGGAGCAGTACTTC
TRBJ1-2,TRBD1,TRBV28,14,.,CASSSGGARYGYTF,TGTGCCAGCAGTTCAGGGGGCGCACGCTATGGCTACACCTTC
TRBJ2-2,TRBD2,TRBV12-5,22,.,CASGLVRSSTSGTHPRAGELFF,TGTGCTAGTGGTTTGGTACGGTCTAGTACTAGCGGGACGCACCCTAGGGCCGGGGAGCTGTTTTTT
TRBJ2-7,TRBD2,TRBV7-9,14,.,CASSLSSAGYEQYF,TGTGCCAGCAGCCTTTCATCAGCGGGGTACGAGCAGTACTTC
TRBJ1-1,.,TRBV5-1,15,.,CASTISMGVYAEAFF,TGCGCCAGCACCATAAGTATGGGGGTATATGCTGAAGCTTTCTTT
TRBJ1-6,.,TRBV14,16,.,CASSQGGRVANSPLHF,TGTGCCAGCAGCCAAGGAGGGCGAGTTGCTAATTCACCCCTCCACTTT
TRBJ1-1,.,TRBV6-5,15,once,CASSYSNPGGGNTFF,TGTGCCAGCAGTTACTCGAATCCCGGGGGAGGGAATACTTTCTTT
TRBJ1-1,TRBD1,TRBV27,13,.,CASSYGQGAETFF,TGTGCCAGCAGTTACGGACAGGGGGCAGAAACTTTCTTT
TRBJ1-1,TRBD1,TRBV2,14,.,CASSLGGGNTEAFF,TGTGCCAGCAGTTTAGGGGGCGGGAACACTGAAGCTTTCTTT
TRBJ1-4,.,TRBV15,11,.,CATSRGEKLFF,TGTGCCACCAGCAGGGGGGAAAAACTGTTTTTT
TRBJ2-2,.,TRBV4-2,15,once,CASSQVAANTGELFF,TGTGCCAGCAGCCAAGTGGCAGCTAACACCGGGGAGCTGTTTTTT
TRBJ2-7,.,TRBV2,11,.,CASRTMVEQYF,TGTGCCAGCAGGACGATGGTCGAGCAGTACTTC
TRBJ2-5,.,TRBV10-3,14,.,CAISDEARGETQYF,TGTGCCATCAGTGATGAAGCCCGGGGAGAGACCCAGTACTTC
TRBJ1-2,.,TRBV18,13,.,CASSPQTAYGYTF,TGTGCCAGCTCACCACAGACAGCCTATGGCTACACCTTC
TRBJ2-3,TRBD2,TRBV4-1,17,.,CASSQATAGGGQDTQYF,TGCGCCAGCAGCCAAGCAACAGCGGGGGGGGGTCAAGATACGCAGTATTTT
TRBJ1-2,TRBD1,TRBV29-1,15,.,CSALPAGQGYYGYTF,TGCAGCGCTCTCCCTGCGGGACAGGGGTACTATGGCTACACCTTC
TRBJ1-1,.,TRBV5-4,15,.,CASSPAAGMNTEAFF,TGTGCCAGCAGCCCAGCCGCAGGGATGAACACTGAAGCTTTCTTT
TRBJ1-4,TRBD1,TRBV2,14,.,CASTTQGAGEKLFF,TGTGCCAGCACTACCCAGGGGGCTGGTGAAAAACTGTTTTTT
TRBJ1-4,.,TRBV4-1,13,few,CASSQVISEKLFF,TGCGCCAGCAGCCAAGTTATATCTGAAAAACTGTTTTTT
TRBJ1-1,.,TRBV5-1,14,.,CASSLGQARLEAFF,TGCGCCAGCAGCTTGGGACAGGCGAGGCTTGAAGCTTTCTTT
TRBJ2-5,TRBD1,TRBV2,12,.,CASSHRGETQYF,TGTGCCAGCAGCCACAGGGGAGAGACCCAGTACTTC
TRBJ1-5,.,TRBV4-3,13,.,CASSQERNQPQHF,TGCGCCAGCAGCCAAGAAAGGAATCAGCCCCAGCATTTT
TRBJ2-3,.,TRBV6-1,14,once,CASSKEGRTVTQYF,TGTGCCAGCAGTAAAGAAGGGAGGACTGTTACGCAGTATTTT
TRBJ1-1,.,TRBV7-6,13,.,CASSLEDGLEAFF,TGTGCCAGCAGCTTAGAGGACGGACTTGAAGCTTTCTTT
TRBJ1-3,.,TRBV5-4,16,.,CASSLKGPTAGNTIYF,TGTGCCAGCAGCTTGAAGGGTCCGACGGCTGGAAACACCATATATTTT
TRBJ1-3,TRBD1,TRBV5-1,14,.,CASSLGGGENTIYF,TGCGCCAGCAGCTTGGGAGGGGGCGAAAACACCATATATTTT
TRBJ2-3,TRBD2,TRBV10-3,15,.,CASTSGETSTDTQYF,TGTGCCAGTACCAGCGGGGAAACCAGCACAGATACGCAGTATTTT
TRBJ1-3,.,TRBV9,15,once,CASSVGDLPGNTIYF,TGTGCCAGCAGCGTAGGGGATCTTCCAGGAAACACCATATATTTT
TRBJ1-1,.,TRBV9,14,.,CASSAYRENTEAFF,TGTGCCAGCAGCGCGTACAGGGAGAACACTGAAGCTTTCTTT